This T cell receptor beta chain originates from a study of blood T cell repertoires in COVID-19 (dated by TCRdb to the early 2020s). The study in broad terms: Samples covering the acute and convalescent phases of COVID-19 were provided by collaborators in the United States, Italy and Spain. The prospective study material was composed of cDNA or gDNA derived from T cells, B-cell-depleted T cells, or PBMCs. The dataset comprised deeply sampled blood TCRbeta repertoires from subjects exposed to, actively infected with, or recovered from COVID-19. The repertoires were released in a freely available public database intended as a resource for research on the immune response to SARS-CoV-2. Samples were obtained from the ongoing ImmuneRACE study (first 160 participants) and from some 1,200 subjects provided by 6 global collaborators. The sample metadata nearly always contained a de-identified subject ID, COVID-19 status, age in years and sex. Where available, HLA class I and class II types were obtained from metadata supplied by the sample provider rather than from assay-based typing.

Comments on this clone: Its antigen specificity is not known. Per-base qualities were not stored, and no clone one base away is much larger.

TCRbeta CDR3 regions were amplified from genomic DNA by means of the immunoSEQ Assay, a bias-controlled multiplex PCR. The authors processed their data as follows. Within the assay, amplification of reference gene primers was used to estimate how many nucleated cells each sample contained. To quantify the absolute abundance of each unique TCRbeta CDR3 rearrangement, sequence reads were collapsed and filtered. For each sample, productive Simpson clonality was calculated as the square root of Simpson's diversity index across productive rearrangements. The immuneACCESS repertoire file appears here via TCRdb, limited to in-frame rearrangements. These files lack a portion of the clones; in checked studies, under half of the deficit traces to unresolved V genes, and the cause of the others is not known. Clone size and V and J calls were adopted from that table, with D and trimming inferred from the DNA. The sample yields approximately 210,000 clones; around 85% were counted once. The ten most abundant clones make up 0.65% to 0.95% of the sample.

Whole blood was collected in K2EDTA tubes by collaborating institutions according to the institutions' own protocols. For TCRbeta analysis, collaborator samples were shipped as frozen whole blood, as isolated PBMCs, or as DNA extracted from either sample type. Overall results and qualifications from the work: How much clinical and demographic metadata was included differed by source and by participant, and the metadata was provided uncurated.

Sequencing was done on a sample of peripheral blood. This receptor was taken from a woman aged 70-85 years with acute or convalescent COVID-19.

The DNA reads TGTGCCAGCAGTTTATCGGGAATAATCTATGGCTACACCTTC. Its translation is CASSLSGIIYGYTF. The sequence links TRBV28 to TRBJ1-2; no D gene can be assigned with confidence. The CDR3 covers 14 residues, taking in both the cysteine and the phenylalanine. CDR3 DNA only is kept here, 42 bases in frame from base 1. The germline V gene gives CDR1 as MDHEN and CDR2 as SYDVKM. V is shortened by 1 base, J by 4 bases, and the region joining them spans 10 bases.